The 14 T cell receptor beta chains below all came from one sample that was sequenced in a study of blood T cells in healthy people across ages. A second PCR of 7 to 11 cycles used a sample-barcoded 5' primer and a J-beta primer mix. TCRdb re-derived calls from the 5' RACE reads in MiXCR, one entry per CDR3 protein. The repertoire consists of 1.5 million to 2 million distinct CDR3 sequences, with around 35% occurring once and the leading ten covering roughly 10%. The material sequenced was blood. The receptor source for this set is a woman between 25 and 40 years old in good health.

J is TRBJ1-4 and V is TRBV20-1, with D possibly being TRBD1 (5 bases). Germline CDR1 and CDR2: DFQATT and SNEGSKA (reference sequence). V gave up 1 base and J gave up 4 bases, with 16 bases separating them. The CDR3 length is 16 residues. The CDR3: CSARVETAQGNEKLFF. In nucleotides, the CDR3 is TGCAGTGCTAGAGTGGAGACAGCGCAGGGTAATGAAAAACTGTTTTTT.

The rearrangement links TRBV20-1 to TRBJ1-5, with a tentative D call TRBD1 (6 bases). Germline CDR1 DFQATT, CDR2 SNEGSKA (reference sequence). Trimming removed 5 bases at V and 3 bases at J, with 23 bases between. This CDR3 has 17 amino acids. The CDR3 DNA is TGCAGTGCTGGAAGTCCGGGACACCGGATCCCCAATCAGCCCCAGCATTTT. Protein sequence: CSAGSPGHRIPNQPQHF.

The CDR3 DNA reads TGTGCCACCAGCAGTCGACGTACAGGGGTCCTTGGGGCCCAGTACTTC. Translating gives CATSSRRTGVLGAQYF. The gene calls are TRBV15 and TRBJ2-5, with TRBD1 matching 7 bases. The germline CDR1 and CDR2 sequences are LNHNV and YYDKDF (reference sequence). Trimming removed 3 bases from V and 9 bases from J; junction bases left unmatched: 16. The CDR3 has 16 residues.

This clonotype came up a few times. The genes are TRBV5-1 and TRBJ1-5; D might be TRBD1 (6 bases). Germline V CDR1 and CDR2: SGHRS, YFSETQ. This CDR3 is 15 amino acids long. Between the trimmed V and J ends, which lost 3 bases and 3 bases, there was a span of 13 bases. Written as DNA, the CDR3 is TGCGCCAGCAGCTATGGCGGACAGCTCAATCAGCCCCAGCATTTT. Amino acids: CASSYGGQLNQPQHF.

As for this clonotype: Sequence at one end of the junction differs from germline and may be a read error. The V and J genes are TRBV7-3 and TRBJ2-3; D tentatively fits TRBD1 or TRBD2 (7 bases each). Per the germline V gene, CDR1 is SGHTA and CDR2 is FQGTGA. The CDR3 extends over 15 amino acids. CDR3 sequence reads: CASSLAGSGTATQYF. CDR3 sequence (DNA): TGTGCCAGCAGCCTAGCAGGGAGCGGGACAGCTACGCAGTATTTT.

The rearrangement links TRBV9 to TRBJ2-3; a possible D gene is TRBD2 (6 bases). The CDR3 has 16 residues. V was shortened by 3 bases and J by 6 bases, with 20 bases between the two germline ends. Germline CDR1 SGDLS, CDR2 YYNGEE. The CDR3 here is CASSARESVPKDTQYF. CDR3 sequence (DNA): TGTGCCAGCAGCGCCCGGGAGTCCGTACCTAAGGATACGCAGTATTTT.

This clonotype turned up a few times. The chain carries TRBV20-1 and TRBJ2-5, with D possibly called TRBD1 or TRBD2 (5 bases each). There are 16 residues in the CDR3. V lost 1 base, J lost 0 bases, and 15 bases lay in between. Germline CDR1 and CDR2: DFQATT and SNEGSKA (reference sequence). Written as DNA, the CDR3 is TGCAGTGCTAGAGTGGGGGATCCGAACCACCAAGAGACCCAGTACTTC. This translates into CSARVGDPNHQETQYF.

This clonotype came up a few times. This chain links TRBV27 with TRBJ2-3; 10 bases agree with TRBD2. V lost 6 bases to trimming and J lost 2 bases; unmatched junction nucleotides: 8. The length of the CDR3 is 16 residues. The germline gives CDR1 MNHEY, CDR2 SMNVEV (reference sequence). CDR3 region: CASRTLAGRSTDTQYF. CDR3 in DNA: TGTGCCAGCAGAACACTAGCGGGGCGCTCCACAGATACGCAGTATTTT.

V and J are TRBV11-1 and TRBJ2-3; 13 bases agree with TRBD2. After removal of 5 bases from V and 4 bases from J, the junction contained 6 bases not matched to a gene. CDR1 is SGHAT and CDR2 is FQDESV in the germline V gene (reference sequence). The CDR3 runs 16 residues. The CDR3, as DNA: TGTGCCAGCAGCCACTGGACTAGCGGGAGTCCAGATACGCAGTATTTT. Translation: CASSHWTSGSPDTQYF.

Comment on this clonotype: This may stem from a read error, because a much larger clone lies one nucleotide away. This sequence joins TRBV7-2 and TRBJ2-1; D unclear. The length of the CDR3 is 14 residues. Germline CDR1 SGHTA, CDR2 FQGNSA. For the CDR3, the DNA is TGTGTCAGCAGCTTAATGGTTTCCTACAATGAGCAGTTCTTC. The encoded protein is CVSSLMVSYNEQFF.

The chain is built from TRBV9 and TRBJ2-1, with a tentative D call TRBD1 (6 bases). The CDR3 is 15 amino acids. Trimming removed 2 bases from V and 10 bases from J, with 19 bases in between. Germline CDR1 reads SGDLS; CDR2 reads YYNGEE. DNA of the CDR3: TGTGCCAGCAGCGTGGCACAGGGACAAACCTACGAGCAGTTCTTC. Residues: CASSVAQGQTYEQFF.

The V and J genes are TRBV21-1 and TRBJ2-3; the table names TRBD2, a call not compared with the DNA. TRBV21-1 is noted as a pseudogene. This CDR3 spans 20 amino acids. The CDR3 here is CANSKAAQREGRVVTDTQYF. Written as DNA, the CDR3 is TGTGCCAACAGCAAAGCAGCCCAGCGGGAGGGCCGAGTAGTGACAGATACGCAGTATTTT.

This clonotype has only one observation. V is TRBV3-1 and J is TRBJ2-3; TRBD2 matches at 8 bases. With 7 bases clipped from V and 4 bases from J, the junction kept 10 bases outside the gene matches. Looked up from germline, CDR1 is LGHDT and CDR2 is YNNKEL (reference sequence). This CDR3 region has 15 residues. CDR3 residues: CASTAFGGAPDTQYF. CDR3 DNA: TGTGCCAGCACCGCATTCGGGGGGGCCCCAGATACGCAGTATTTT.

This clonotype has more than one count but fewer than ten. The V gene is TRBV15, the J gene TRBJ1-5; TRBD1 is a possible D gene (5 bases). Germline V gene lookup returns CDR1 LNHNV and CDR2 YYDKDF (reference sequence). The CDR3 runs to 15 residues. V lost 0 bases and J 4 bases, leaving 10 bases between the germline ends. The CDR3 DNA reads TGTGCCACCAGCAGAGATGGGTCAGGGAATCAGCCCCAGCATTTT. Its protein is CATSRDGSGNQPQHF.